This is a list of T cell receptor beta chains from one sample in a study of response to subunit inactivated influenza vaccine. TCRdb recomputed calls from the RT-PCR reads with MiXCR, one row per CDR3 protein. The table has around 200,000 distinct CDR3 sequences, under 15% seen once. This material consisted of CD8+ T cells sorted from PBMCs, taken roughly 5 days after vaccination. The receptor source for this set is a man aged 50-59 years who received an inactivated influenza vaccine. Both conserved end residues are part of each CDR3.

v_call cdr3_aa
TRBV3-1 CASSQKGQGDNEQFF
TRBV10-2 CASSDWTASEESQYF
TRBV12-3/TRBV12-4 CASRWTGTYDEQFF
TRBV4-1 CASSQEREDSPLHF
TRBV6-1 CASSEWEVPYEQYF
TRBV18 CASSRTGQETQYF
TRBV29-1 CSVGSGRSYEQYF
TRBV29-1 CSVEDYKAKNIQYF
TRBV3-1 CASSQGRGGILNYNEQFF
TRBV20-1 CSAMGRSSYEQYF
TRBV11-1 CASSPSWHREAFF
TRBV14 CASSQGRNQPQHF
TRBV20-1 CSARDFVGNYEQYF
TRBV6-4 CAKACGSKNIQYF
TRBV7-8 CASSLFLPEQFF
TRBV10-3 CAISDYGGRDGELFF
TRBV30 CAWSPLLYTEAFF
TRBV14 CASSQGAGIAYEQYF
TRBV7-3 CASSLTGGNTDTQYF
TRBV6-2/TRBV6-3 CASGWTGETYEQYF
TRBV12-3/TRBV12-4 CASSAGTQNTEAFF
TRBV28 CASIPRGQGTQYF
TRBV12-3/TRBV12-4 CASSPGSLQETQYF
TRBV4-3 CASSQEKTGVNTGELFF
TRBV6-5 CASSYDQRPPYEQYF
TRBV11-2 CASSSQNTGELFF
TRBV14 CASSQGLGTVSTDTQYF